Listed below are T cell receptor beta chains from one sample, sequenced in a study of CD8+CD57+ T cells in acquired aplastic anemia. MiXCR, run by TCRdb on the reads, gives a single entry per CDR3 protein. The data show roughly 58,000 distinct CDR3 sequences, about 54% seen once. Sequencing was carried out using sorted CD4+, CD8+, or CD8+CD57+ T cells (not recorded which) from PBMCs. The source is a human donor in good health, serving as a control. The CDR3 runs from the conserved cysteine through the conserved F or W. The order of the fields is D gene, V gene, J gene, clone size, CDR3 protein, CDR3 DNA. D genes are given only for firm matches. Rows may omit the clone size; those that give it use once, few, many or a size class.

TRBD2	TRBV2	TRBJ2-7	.	CASLPGLDPYEQYF	TGTGCCAGCCTCCCGGGACTAGATCCCTACGAGCAGTACTTC
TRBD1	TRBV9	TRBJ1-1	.	CASTPTPGQGNTEAFF	TGTGCCAGCACCCCCACTCCGGGACAGGGGAACACTGAAGCTTTCTTT
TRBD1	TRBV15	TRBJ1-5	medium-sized	CATSPGQELQPQHF	TGTGCCACCAGCCCTGGACAGGAGCTTCAGCCCCAGCATTTT
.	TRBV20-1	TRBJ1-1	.	CSADLNTEAFF	TGCAGTGCGGACCTGAACACTGAAGCTTTCTTT
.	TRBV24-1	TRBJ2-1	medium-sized	CATSDAPRDDRFF	TGTGCCACCAGTGATGCCCCCCGGGACGATAGGTTCTTC
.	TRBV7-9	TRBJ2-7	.	CASSLGGLEQYF	TGTGCCAGCAGCCTAGGGGGGCTCGAGCAGTACTTC
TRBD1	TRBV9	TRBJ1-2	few	CASSVTGGLNYGYTF	TGTGCCAGCAGCGTGACAGGGGGACTTAACTATGGCTACACCTTC
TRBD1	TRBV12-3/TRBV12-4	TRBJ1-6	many	CASRATGGSNSPLHF	TGTGCCAGCAGAGCCACAGGGGGGAGTAATTCACCCCTCCACTTT
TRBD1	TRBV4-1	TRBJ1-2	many	CASSQRFGQGAMYGYTF	TGCGCCAGCAGCCAACGATTCGGACAGGGGGCAATGTATGGCTACACCTTC
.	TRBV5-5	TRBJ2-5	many	CASSFRQVGGAETQYF	TGTGCCAGCAGCTTTAGACAAGTTGGGGGCGCCGAGACCCAGTACTTC
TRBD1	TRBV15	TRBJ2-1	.	CATSPGDRFYNEQFF	TGTGCCACCAGCCCAGGGGACAGGTTCTACAATGAGCAGTTCTTC
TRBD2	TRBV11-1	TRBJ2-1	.	CASAPTSGKNEQFF	TGTGCCAGCGCCCCCACTAGCGGGAAGAATGAGCAGTTCTTC
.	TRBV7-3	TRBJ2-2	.	CASSLGELFF	TGTGCCAGCAGCTTAGGGGAGCTGTTTTTT
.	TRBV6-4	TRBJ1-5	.	CASSEGQDSNQPQHF	TGTGCCAGCAGTGAAGGGCAGGATAGCAATCAGCCCCAGCATTTT
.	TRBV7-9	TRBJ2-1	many	CASSLAERLSSYNEQFF	TGTGCCAGCAGCTTAGCCGAGCGGTTAAGCTCCTACAATGAGCAGTTCTTC
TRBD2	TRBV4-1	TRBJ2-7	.	CASSQGKTSGDREQYF	TGCGCCAGCAGCCAGGGAAAGACTAGCGGGGACCGCGAGCAGTACTTC
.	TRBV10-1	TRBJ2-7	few	CASMTDSPTYEQYF	TGCGCCAGCATGACGGACAGCCCGACCTACGAGCAGTACTTC
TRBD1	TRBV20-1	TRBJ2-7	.	CSAPTGQGTYEQYF	TGCAGTGCTCCTACGGGACAGGGTACCTACGAGCAGTACTTC
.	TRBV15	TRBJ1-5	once	CATSANSNQPQHF	TGTGCCACCAGTGCCAATAGCAATCAGCCCCAGCATTTT
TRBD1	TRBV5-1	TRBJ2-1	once	CASSLVGTGYNEQFF	TGCGCCAGCAGCTTGGTCGGGACAGGATACAATGAGCAGTTCTTC
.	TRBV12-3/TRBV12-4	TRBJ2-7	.	CASSLDSPHEQYF	TGTGCCAGCAGCCTAGACAGTCCCCACGAGCAGTACTTC
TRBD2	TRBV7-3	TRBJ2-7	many	CASSLGASGSWYEQYF	TGTGCCAGCAGCTTGGGGGCTAGCGGGAGTTGGTACGAGCAGTACTTC
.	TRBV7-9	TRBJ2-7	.	CASSPRDYEQYF	TGTGCCAGCAGCCCCAGGGACTACGAGCAGTACTTC
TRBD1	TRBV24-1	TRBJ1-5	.	CATSDLHQGAGQPQHF	TGTGCCACCAGTGATTTGCATCAGGGGGCAGGTCAGCCCCAGCATTTT
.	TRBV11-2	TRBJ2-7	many	CASSLPVGAEQYF	TGTGCCAGCAGCTTACCCGTCGGAGCCGAGCAGTACTTC
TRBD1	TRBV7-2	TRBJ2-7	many	CASSRARTGSTYEQYF	TGTGCCAGCAGCCGAGCAAGGACAGGTTCTACCTACGAGCAGTACTTC
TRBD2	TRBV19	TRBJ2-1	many	CASSTTSLSSYNEQFF	TGTGCCAGTAGTACGACTAGCCTAAGCTCCTACAATGAGCAGTTCTTC
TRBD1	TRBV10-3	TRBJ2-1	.	CAIREWTGEYNEQFF	TGTGCCATCAGAGAATGGACAGGAGAATACAATGAGCAGTTCTTC
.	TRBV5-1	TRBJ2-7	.	CASSLAAGSSYEQYF	TGCGCCAGCAGCTTGGCCGCAGGGTCCTCCTACGAGCAGTACTTC
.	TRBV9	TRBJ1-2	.	CASSVGSGFGYTF	TGTGCCAGCAGCGTAGGTTCGGGGTTTGGCTACACCTTC
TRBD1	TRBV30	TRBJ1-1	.	CAWSVHQMRQGPFEAFF	TGTGCCTGGAGTGTACATCAGATGAGACAGGGCCCGTTTGAAGCTTTCTTT
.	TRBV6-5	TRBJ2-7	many	CASSYSRTAYEQYF	TGTGCCAGCAGTTACTCCAGAACCGCCTACGAGCAGTACTTC